The T cell receptor beta chain described here comes from a study of T-cell reconstitution after alpha-beta-depleted transplantation in children. The germline gives CDR1 MNHEY, CDR2 SVGEGT. The CDR3 consists of 15 residues. Study conclusions and caveats: The high TCRbeta diversity at day 60 in some patients came from surviving recipient T cells and thymic progenitors. Reportedly, only several hundred clones from non-depleted graft cells drove alpha-beta T-cell counts at about two months. Most T-cell counts and diversity one year after the transplant came from T cells that were newly produced.

Worth noting for this clonotype: The antigen is undetermined. One end of the junction fails to match germline, which may point to a read error.

Unique molecular identifiers were incorporated into the prepared TCRbeta library. One entry per CDR3 protein, called by TCRdb with MiXCR from the PCR reads. The data hold a few hundred thousand distinct CDR3 sequences, with around 16% observed a single time. Here the sequenced sample was PBMCs, mostly from graft donor cells, taken 360 days after TCRalphabeta/CD19-depleted stem cell transplant. This chain uses TRBV6-2 or TRBV6-3 with TRBJ2-1, with D perhaps matching TRBD1 (5 bases). The receptor was derived from a boy younger than two who had a stem cell transplant for Wiskott-Aldrich syndrome, so the T cells may come from the graft donor. CDR3 residues: CASSQQGAHRNELFF. The CDR3 nucleotides read TGTGCCAGCAGTCAGCAGGGCGCCCACAGGAATGAGCTGTTCTTC.